Listed below are T cell receptor beta chains from one sample, sequenced in a study of T cells after yellow fever vaccination. TCRdb passed the 5' RACE reads through MiXCR, listing each CDR3 protein once. The repertoire holds hundreds of thousands of distinct CDR3 sequences, with around a sixth as singletons. This material consisted of PBMCs, taken before the yellow fever booster vaccination. The receptors shown here come from a young man who received the YFV17D yellow fever vaccine. Each CDR3 is given with its conserved first and last residue. The order of the fields is CDR3 DNA, CDR3 protein, V gene, CDR3 length, D gene, clone size, J gene. The D gene is left open where the match is weak. Clone size is given for some rows only: seen once, a few or many times, or a class if the clone is expanded.

CDR3nt: TGTGCCAGCAGCTTACGGGGGCCACGGTACCAAGAGACCCAGTACTTC
CDR3aa: CASSLRGPRYQETQYF
v_gene: TRBV5-5
len: 16
d_gene: NA
abundance: NA
j_gene: TRBJ2-5

CDR3nt: TGCGCCAGCAGCTTGACAGGACAGGGCCGCACCGGGGAGCTGTTTTTT
CDR3aa: CASSLTGQGRTGELFF
v_gene: TRBV5-1
len: 16
d_gene: TRBD1
abundance: few
j_gene: TRBJ2-2

CDR3nt: TGCAGCGTCCGACAGACCATCTACGAGCAGTACTTC
CDR3aa: CSVRQTIYEQYF
v_gene: TRBV29-1
len: 12
d_gene: NA
abundance: few
j_gene: TRBJ2-7

CDR3nt: TGCGCCATCCCAGGAGGTCGCAGGGGGGCGGGAGATACGCAGTATTTT
CDR3aa: CAIPGGRRGAGDTQYF
v_gene: TRBV4-1
len: 16
d_gene: NA
abundance: few
j_gene: TRBJ2-3

CDR3nt: TGTGCCAGCAGTCACAGGGAGGCTGGGGCCAACGTCCTGACTTTC
CDR3aa: CASSHREAGANVLTF
v_gene: TRBV11-2
len: 15
d_gene: NA
abundance: few
j_gene: TRBJ2-6

CDR3nt: TGTGCCAGCAGCTCCATAGTTAGCTCCTACAATGAGCAGTTCTTC
CDR3aa: CASSSIVSSYNEQFF
v_gene: TRBV2
len: 15
d_gene: NA
abundance: NA
j_gene: TRBJ2-1

CDR3nt: TGCGCCAGCAGCGAGGGACAGATTACAGATACGCAGTATTTT
CDR3aa: CASSEGQITDTQYF
v_gene: TRBV5-1
len: 14
d_gene: TRBD1
abundance: many
j_gene: TRBJ2-3

CDR3nt: TGTGCCAGCAGCCCGACGGCTTACGGCAATCCTCTGTACTTC
CDR3aa: CASSPTAYGNPLYF
v_gene: TRBV7-6
len: 14
d_gene: NA
abundance: NA
j_gene: TRBJ2-7

CDR3nt: TGTGCCAGCTCTACCTCCCAAGAGACCCAGTACTTC
CDR3aa: CASSTSQETQYF
v_gene: TRBV18
len: 12
d_gene: NA
abundance: NA
j_gene: TRBJ2-5

CDR3nt: TGTGCCAGCAGTTTCCTAGGGGCAGAGACCCAGTACTTC
CDR3aa: CASSFLGAETQYF
v_gene: TRBV27
len: 13
d_gene: NA
abundance: many
j_gene: TRBJ2-5

CDR3nt: TGTGCCACCAGTGACCCCCAAAGGACCGGTAACAATGAGCAGTTCTTC
CDR3aa: CATSDPQRTGNNEQFF
v_gene: TRBV24-1
len: 16
d_gene: NA
abundance: few
j_gene: TRBJ2-1

CDR3nt: TGTGCCAGCTCACCACCGAGCTCGGGCGAAGGCTACACCTTC
CDR3aa: CASSPPSSGEGYTF
v_gene: TRBV18
len: 14
d_gene: NA
abundance: few
j_gene: TRBJ1-2

CDR3nt: TGTGCCAGCACCGGCGTCGGAGGTGCCAAAAACATTCAGTACTTC
CDR3aa: CASTGVGGAKNIQYF
v_gene: TRBV28
len: 15
d_gene: NA
abundance: few
j_gene: TRBJ2-4

CDR3nt: TGCAGTGCTTATTACAATGAGCAGTTCTTC
CDR3aa: CSAYYNEQFF
v_gene: TRBV20-1
len: 10
d_gene: NA
abundance: NA
j_gene: TRBJ2-1

CDR3nt: TGTGCCAGCAGCCCTAGACAGGGGGCCGGGGAGCTGTTTTTT
CDR3aa: CASSPRQGAGELFF
v_gene: TRBV7-2
len: 14
d_gene: TRBD1
abundance: few
j_gene: TRBJ2-2

CDR3nt: TGCAGTGCTAGAATCCCCACAGGGAACACTGAAGCTTTCTTT
CDR3aa: CSARIPTGNTEAFF
v_gene: TRBV20-1
len: 14
d_gene: NA
abundance: few
j_gene: TRBJ1-1

CDR3nt: TGTGCCAGCAGCTTAGTAGGACTAGCGGCAGATGAGCAGTTCTTC
CDR3aa: CASSLVGLAADEQFF
v_gene: TRBV7-2
len: 15
d_gene: TRBD2
abundance: NA
j_gene: TRBJ2-1

CDR3nt: TGTGCTAGTGGTTTGGCCCGGGTCGAGGGCAATGAGCAGTTCTTC
CDR3aa: CASGLARVEGNEQFF
v_gene: TRBV12-5
len: 15
d_gene: NA
abundance: few
j_gene: TRBJ2-1

CDR3nt: TGTGCCAGCAGACATACCGACAGCGGTCCTGAAGCTTTCTTT
CDR3aa: CASRHTDSGPEAFF
v_gene: TRBV7-2
len: 14
d_gene: NA
abundance: NA
j_gene: TRBJ1-1

CDR3nt: TGCAGTGCGTCAGTGATATCTTATGGCTACACCTTC
CDR3aa: CSASVISYGYTF
v_gene: TRBV20-1
len: 12
d_gene: NA
abundance: NA
j_gene: TRBJ1-2

CDR3nt: TGTGCCAGCAGTTTGGGGGGGGGCATGTACGAGCAGTACTTC
CDR3aa: CASSLGGGMYEQYF
v_gene: TRBV6-5
len: 14
d_gene: NA
abundance: few
j_gene: TRBJ2-7

CDR3nt: TGTGCCAGCAGCTTAAGACAGGGGTCCTCTGGAAACACCATATATTTT
CDR3aa: CASSLRQGSSGNTIYF
v_gene: TRBV7-2
len: 16
d_gene: TRBD1
abundance: few
j_gene: TRBJ1-3

CDR3nt: TGTGCCAGTACTAGCGGGGTCTCCTACAATGAGCAGTTCTTC
CDR3aa: CASTSGVSYNEQFF
v_gene: TRBV19
len: 14
d_gene: TRBD2
abundance: few
j_gene: TRBJ2-1

CDR3nt: TGTGCCAGTAGCCGACACTCCATGGACACTGAAGCTTTCTTT
CDR3aa: CASSRHSMDTEAFF
v_gene: TRBV19
len: 14
d_gene: NA
abundance: NA
j_gene: TRBJ1-1

CDR3nt: TGCGCCAGCAGCTCTGGATCTAGCGCGACCTACAATGAGCAGTTCTTC
CDR3aa: CASSSGSSATYNEQFF
v_gene: TRBV5-1
len: 16
d_gene: NA
abundance: few
j_gene: TRBJ2-1

CDR3nt: TGTGCCACCCGCCTAGGACAGGGGGCGTTCTATGGCTACACCTTC
CDR3aa: CATRLGQGAFYGYTF
v_gene: TRBV2
len: 15
d_gene: TRBD1
abundance: NA
j_gene: TRBJ1-2

CDR3nt: TGTGCCAGCAGCCCGGGGCGGGGCCTGTACCAAGAGACCCAGTACTTC
CDR3aa: CASSPGRGLYQETQYF
v_gene: TRBV7-8
len: 16
d_gene: NA
abundance: few
j_gene: TRBJ2-5

CDR3nt: TGCAGTGCTAGAGACCCGGGACAGGGTTTAGAGACCCAGTACTTC
CDR3aa: CSARDPGQGLETQYF
v_gene: TRBV20-1
len: 15
d_gene: TRBD1
abundance: NA
j_gene: TRBJ2-5

CDR3nt: TGCGCCAGCAGCTTGTCAGGGCCGGGAGACACTGAAGCTTTCTTT
CDR3aa: CASSLSGPGDTEAFF
v_gene: TRBV5-1
len: 15
d_gene: NA
abundance: few
j_gene: TRBJ1-1

CDR3nt: TGTGCCAGCAGCGTGGGGACAAGCCCTGGGGCCAACGTCCTGACTTTC
CDR3aa: CASSVGTSPGANVLTF
v_gene: TRBV9
len: 16
d_gene: NA
abundance: few
j_gene: TRBJ2-6

CDR3nt: TGTGCCAGCAGCCAAGGAGGGGGTTACCAGCCCCAGCATTTT
CDR3aa: CASSQGGGYQPQHF
v_gene: TRBV3-1
len: 14
d_gene: NA
abundance: NA
j_gene: TRBJ1-5

CDR3nt: TGCAGCGTCCGGGAAAGAGACAGGAACACAGATACGCAGTATTTT
CDR3aa: CSVRERDRNTDTQYF
v_gene: TRBV29-1
len: 15
d_gene: NA
abundance: few
j_gene: TRBJ2-3

CDR3nt: TGTGCCAGCAGCTTAGTCCCAGGGGATGGTGGCTACACCTTC
CDR3aa: CASSLVPGDGGYTF
v_gene: TRBV11-2
len: 14
d_gene: NA
abundance: many
j_gene: TRBJ1-2

CDR3nt: TGCGCCAGCAGCCCCCCCGCAATTCAGGGTGAGCAGTTCTTC
CDR3aa: CASSPPAIQGEQFF
v_gene: TRBV5-1
len: 14
d_gene: NA
abundance: few
j_gene: TRBJ2-1

CDR3nt: TGTGCCAGCAGTTCGGCGGGGGGGCCGGGTACGCAGTATTTT
CDR3aa: CASSSAGGPGTQYF
v_gene: TRBV6-5
len: 14
d_gene: TRBD2
abundance: few
j_gene: TRBJ2-3

CDR3nt: TGTGCCAGCAGCCCCCCTTACCCCGGGACTAGCGGACTAGCCAAAAACATTCAGTACTTC
CDR3aa: CASSPPYPGTSGLAKNIQYF
v_gene: TRBV7-2
len: 20
d_gene: TRBD2
abundance: NA
j_gene: TRBJ2-4

CDR3nt: TGCGCCAGCAGCCAAGTATCACCGGAGGGGCCCCAGCATTTT
CDR3aa: CASSQVSPEGPQHF
v_gene: TRBV4-1
len: 14
d_gene: NA
abundance: few
j_gene: TRBJ1-5

CDR3nt: TGTGCCAGCAGCCAAGACTTTGGGGCATACGAGCAGTACTTC
CDR3aa: CASSQDFGAYEQYF
v_gene: TRBV3-1
len: 14
d_gene: NA
abundance: once
j_gene: TRBJ2-7

CDR3nt: TGTGCCAGCAGCCGGACTAGCGGCTACAATGAGCAGTTCTTC
CDR3aa: CASSRTSGYNEQFF
v_gene: TRBV6-5
len: 14
d_gene: TRBD2
abundance: NA
j_gene: TRBJ2-1

CDR3nt: TGTGCCAGCAGCCAACGGACAGGGGCAGGGTACGAGCAGTACTTC
CDR3aa: CASSQRTGAGYEQYF
v_gene: TRBV4-2
len: 15
d_gene: TRBD1
abundance: NA
j_gene: TRBJ2-7

CDR3nt: TGTGCCAGCAGTTCTGTTCTTGGAGGAGGAAAACTGTTTTTT
CDR3aa: CASSSVLGGGKLFF
v_gene: TRBV12-3/TRBV12-4
len: 14
d_gene: NA
abundance: NA
j_gene: TRBJ1-4

CDR3nt: TGTGCCAGCGGGACAGTCTTCTATGGCTACACCTTC
CDR3aa: CASGTVFYGYTF
v_gene: TRBV6-5
len: 12
d_gene: TRBD1
abundance: few
j_gene: TRBJ1-2

CDR3nt: TGCGCCAGCAGCTTGAGTCGGGACGGCTCCTACGAGCAGTACTTC
CDR3aa: CASSLSRDGSYEQYF
v_gene: TRBV5-1
len: 15
d_gene: NA
abundance: NA
j_gene: TRBJ2-7

CDR3nt: TGCGCCAGCAGCCCGAGGTCGAGGGGCCGCAACTATGGCTACACCTTC
CDR3aa: CASSPRSRGRNYGYTF
v_gene: TRBV4-1
len: 16
d_gene: NA
abundance: few
j_gene: TRBJ1-2

CDR3nt: TGCAGTGCTAGGAATGGCCGGGACGGACAAGAGACCCAGTACTTC
CDR3aa: CSARNGRDGQETQYF
v_gene: TRBV20-1
len: 15
d_gene: NA
abundance: NA
j_gene: TRBJ2-5

CDR3nt: TGCAGTGCTAGAGATCCGGACAGGGGTTCCTACGAGCAGTACTTC
CDR3aa: CSARDPDRGSYEQYF
v_gene: TRBV20-1
len: 15
d_gene: TRBD1
abundance: few
j_gene: TRBJ2-7

CDR3nt: TGTGCCAGCAGCTTTCTTGGGCTGGGTCAATGGAACACCATATATTTT
CDR3aa: CASSFLGLGQWNTIYF
v_gene: TRBV7-9
len: 16
d_gene: NA
abundance: NA
j_gene: TRBJ1-3

CDR3nt: TGTGCCAGCAGCCCCCGGCGAGAGCAGTTCTTC
CDR3aa: CASSPRREQFF
v_gene: TRBV7-2
len: 11
d_gene: NA
abundance: once
j_gene: TRBJ2-1